This is a list of T cell receptor beta chains from one sample in a study of CD8 T cells in ankylosing spondylitis. In TCRdb, the 5' RACE reads were re-called with MiXCR into one record per CDR3 protein. The table lists more than 250,000 distinct CDR3 sequences, around 8% of them singletons. Sequenced: blood, either unsorted or a sorted T cell fraction (not recorded which). The receptors derive from a male donor with ankylosing spondylitis. Both conserved end residues are part of each CDR3. The order of the fields is D gene, J gene, V gene, clone size, CDR3 DNA, CDR3 protein. A D gene is named only where the DNA matches it firmly. For some rows the clone size is stated as once, few or many, or as a class when expanded; others skip it.

>TRBD1|TRBJ2-3|TRBV6-5|many
TGTGCCAGCAGTTGGCGGACAGGGCCAGATACGCAGTATTTT
CASSWRTGPDTQYF
>.|TRBJ2-3|TRBV29-1|many
TGCAGCGTTCGGTTGGCAGATACGCAGTATTTT
CSVRLADTQYF
>.|TRBJ2-1|TRBV20-1|.
TGCAGTGCTAGGTTAGAAACCCCAAAAAAAAAAGAGCAGTTCTTC
CSARLETPKKKEQFF
>.|TRBJ2-7|TRBV29-1|.
TGCAGCGTGTTAGGGGCCTACGAGCAGTACTTC
CSVLGAYEQYF
>.|TRBJ1-5|TRBV7-2|.
TGTGCCAGCAGCGTCAGAACTAATCAGCCCCAGCATTTT
CASSVRTNQPQHF
>.|TRBJ2-1|TRBV6-2/TRBV6-3|.
TGTGCCAGCAGTTACGGGGATGAGCAGTTCTTC
CASSYGDEQFF
>.|TRBJ2-2|TRBV20-1|.
TGCAGTGCGTATAGCGGACAGAACACCGGGGAGCTGTTTTTT
CSAYSGQNTGELFF
>TRBD1|TRBJ2-3|TRBV12-3/TRBV12-4|.
TGTGCCAGCAGTCCCACAGGGGCTAGCACAGATACGCAGTATTTT
CASSPTGASTDTQYF
>.|TRBJ1-2|TRBV4-1|few
TGCGCCAGTCGGGGGTCAGGCCTCTATGGCTACACCTTC
CASRGSGLYGYTF
>.|TRBJ2-2|TRBV10-3|.
TGTGCCATCAGCGAAGTACAGGGGAACACCGGGGAGCTGTTTTTT
CAISEVQGNTGELFF
>.|TRBJ2-1|TRBV24-1|many
TGTGCCACCTCTTTCTTCAATGAGCAGTTCTTC
CATSFFNEQFF